The clone carrying this T cell receptor beta chain came up a few times. In the study's own analysis: Estimated nucleated cell counts came from reference gene primer amplification. The protocol was immunoSEQ multiplex PCR, while the TCRdb copy is restricted to in-frame clones and leaves out a portion. That table supplies the V and J calls and clone size; D and trimming were determined from the DNA. The sample has about 120,000 clones, approximately 82% seen once; the top ten hold about 8%. The data originate from a study of blood T cell repertoires in COVID-19. Study-level information: Donors in the United States, Italy and Spain gave samples during acute or convalescent COVID-19.

The CDR3 consists of 15 residues. Germline V gives CDR1 SGDLS, CDR2 YYNGEE. V gave up 4 bases and J gave up 4 bases; unmatched junction bases: 8. The chain recombines TRBV9 with TRBJ1-5; the match to TRBD1 covers 7 bases. The specimen was peripheral blood. This sequence originates from a man aged 70 or older with active or convalescent COVID-19. The CDR3: CASSPGTVGNQPQHF. The CDR3 coding sequence is TGTGCCAGCAGCCCAGGGACAGTAGGAAATCAGCCCCAGCATTTT.